This T cell receptor (beta chain) was documented in a study of a mutant IDH1 vaccine in newly diagnosed glioma. Deletions cut 2 bases from V and 7 bases from J, with 12 bases between. The CDR3 has 13 amino acids. Germline V gives CDR1 WNHNN, CDR2 SYGVQD (reference sequence). With regard to this clone: Its antigen remains unknown.

Some clones are missing from TCRdb's copy, which holds only in-frame ones; the method was immunoSEQ multiplex PCR. The table includes 70,000 to 95,000 clones, more than 70% detected once. Stated time point: week 23, last vaccination. A single vaccine dose contained 300 ug of mutant IDH1 20-mer peptide, and topical imiquimod was used with it. Specimen: PBMCs, collected from a glioma patient whose treatment included an IDH1 peptide vaccine. The chain joins TRBV10-1 to TRBJ2-7, with D possibly being TRBD1 (6 bases). The origin of this receptor is a woman in her fifties or sixties with glioma. In DNA, the CDR3 is TGCGCCAGCAGTGAGGAGTCCAGGGGTGAGCAGTACTTC. It specifies CASSEESRGEQYF.